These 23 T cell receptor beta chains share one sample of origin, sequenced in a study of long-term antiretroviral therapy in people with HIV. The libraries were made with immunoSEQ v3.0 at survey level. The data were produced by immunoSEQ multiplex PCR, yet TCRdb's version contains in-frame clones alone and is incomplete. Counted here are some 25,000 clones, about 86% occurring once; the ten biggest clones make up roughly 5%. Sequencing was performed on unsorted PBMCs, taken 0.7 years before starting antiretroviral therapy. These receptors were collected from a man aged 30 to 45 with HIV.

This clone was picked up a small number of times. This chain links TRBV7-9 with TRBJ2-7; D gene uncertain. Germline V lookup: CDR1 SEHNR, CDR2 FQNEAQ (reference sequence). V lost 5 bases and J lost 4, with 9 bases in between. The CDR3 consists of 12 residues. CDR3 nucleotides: TGTGCCAGCAGCCTGAGCTATTACGAGCAGTACTTC. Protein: CASSLSYYEQYF.

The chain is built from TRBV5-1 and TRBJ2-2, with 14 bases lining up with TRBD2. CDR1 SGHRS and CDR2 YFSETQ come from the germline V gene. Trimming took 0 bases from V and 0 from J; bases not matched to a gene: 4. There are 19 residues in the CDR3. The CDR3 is CASSLGTSGRTSNTGELFF. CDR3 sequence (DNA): TGCGCCAGCAGCTTGGGGACTAGCGGGAGGACCTCGAACACCGGGGAGCTGTTTTTT.

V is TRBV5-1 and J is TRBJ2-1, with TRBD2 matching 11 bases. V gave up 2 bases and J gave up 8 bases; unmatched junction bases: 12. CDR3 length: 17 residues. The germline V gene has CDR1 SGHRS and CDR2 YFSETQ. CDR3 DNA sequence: TGCGCCAGCAGCTTAACTAGCGGGAGTCCGCCCCTCCATGAGCAGTTCTTC. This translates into CASSLTSGSPPLHEQFF.

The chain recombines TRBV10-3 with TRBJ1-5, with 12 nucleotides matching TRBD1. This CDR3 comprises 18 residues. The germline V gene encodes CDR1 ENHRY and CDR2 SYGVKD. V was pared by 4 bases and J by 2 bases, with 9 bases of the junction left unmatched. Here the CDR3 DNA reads TGTGCCATCAGTGCGGGGGGGACAGGGGGCGCAGGCAATCAGCCCCAGCATTTT. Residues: CAISAGGTGGAGNQPQHF.

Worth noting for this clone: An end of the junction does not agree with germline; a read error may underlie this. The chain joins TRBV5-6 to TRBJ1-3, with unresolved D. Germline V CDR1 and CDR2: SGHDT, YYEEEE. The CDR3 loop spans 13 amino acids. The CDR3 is CATSLFSGNTIYF. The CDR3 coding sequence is TGTGCCACCAGCCTGTTCTCTGGAAACACCATATATTTT.

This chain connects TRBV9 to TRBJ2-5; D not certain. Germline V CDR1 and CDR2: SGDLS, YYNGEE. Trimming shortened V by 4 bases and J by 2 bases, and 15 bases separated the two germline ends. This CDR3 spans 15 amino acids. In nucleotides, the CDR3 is TGTGCCAGCAGCATAAACCCCAGCAGGCAAGAGACCCAGTACTTC. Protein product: CASSINPSRQETQYF.

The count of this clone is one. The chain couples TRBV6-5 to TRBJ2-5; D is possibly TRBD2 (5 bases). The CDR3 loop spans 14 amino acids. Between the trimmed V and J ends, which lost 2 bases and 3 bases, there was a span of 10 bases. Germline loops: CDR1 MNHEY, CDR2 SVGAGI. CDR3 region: CASSYGGREETQYF. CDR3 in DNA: TGTGCCAGCAGTTACGGTGGGCGGGAAGAGACCCAGTACTTC.

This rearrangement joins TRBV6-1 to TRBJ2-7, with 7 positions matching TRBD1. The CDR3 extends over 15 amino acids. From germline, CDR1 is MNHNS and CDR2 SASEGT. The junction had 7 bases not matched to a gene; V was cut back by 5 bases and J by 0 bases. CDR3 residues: CASSLQQGRSYEQYF. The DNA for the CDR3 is TGTGCCAGCAGTCTCCAACAGGGGCGCTCCTACGAGCAGTACTTC.

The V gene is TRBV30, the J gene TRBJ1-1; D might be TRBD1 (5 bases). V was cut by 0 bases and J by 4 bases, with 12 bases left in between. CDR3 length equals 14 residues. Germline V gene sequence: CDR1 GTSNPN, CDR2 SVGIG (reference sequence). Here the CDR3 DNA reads TGTGCCTGGAGTGTAGTAGGGGCAGTCACTGAAGCTTTCTTT. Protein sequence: CAWSVVGAVTEAFF.

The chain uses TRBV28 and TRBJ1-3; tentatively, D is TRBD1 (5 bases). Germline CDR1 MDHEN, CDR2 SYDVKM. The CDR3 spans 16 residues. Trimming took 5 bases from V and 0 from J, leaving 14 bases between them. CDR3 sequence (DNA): TGTGCCAGCAGTCTCCGACAGCCCTACTCTGGAAACACCATATATTTT. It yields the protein CASSLRQPYSGNTIYF.

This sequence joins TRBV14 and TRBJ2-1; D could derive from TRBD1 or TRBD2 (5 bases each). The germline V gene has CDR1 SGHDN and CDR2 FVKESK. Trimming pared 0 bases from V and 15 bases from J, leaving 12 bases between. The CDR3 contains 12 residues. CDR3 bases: TGTGCCAGCAGCCAAGATTGGGGGAGTCTGTTCTTC. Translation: CASSQDWGSLFF.

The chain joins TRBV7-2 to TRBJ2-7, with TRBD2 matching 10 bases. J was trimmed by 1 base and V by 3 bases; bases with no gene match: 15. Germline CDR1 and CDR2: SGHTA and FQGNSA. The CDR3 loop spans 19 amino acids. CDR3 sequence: CASSFRLASGSVESYEQYF. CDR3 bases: TGTGCCAGCAGCTTTCGGTTGGCTAGCGGGAGCGTGGAGTCCTACGAGCAGTACTTC.

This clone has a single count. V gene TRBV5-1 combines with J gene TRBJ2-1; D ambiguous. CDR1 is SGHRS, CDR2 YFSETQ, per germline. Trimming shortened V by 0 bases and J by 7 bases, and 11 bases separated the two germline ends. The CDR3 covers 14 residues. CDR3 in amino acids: CASSLESSGNEQFF. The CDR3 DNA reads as TGCGCCAGCAGCTTGGAATCCTCCGGGAATGAGCAGTTCTTC.

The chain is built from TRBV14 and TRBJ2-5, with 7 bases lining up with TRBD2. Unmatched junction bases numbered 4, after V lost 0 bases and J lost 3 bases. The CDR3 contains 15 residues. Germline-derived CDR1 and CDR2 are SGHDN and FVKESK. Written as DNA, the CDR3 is TGTGCCAGCAGCCAAGATATAGGGAGGGAAGAGACCCAGTACTTC. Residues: CASSQDIGREETQYF.

The CDR3 DNA reads TGCAGCGTCTCTAGCGGGAGGGTTTACGAGCAGTACTTC. Translation: CSVSSGRVYEQYF. The V and J genes are TRBV29-1 and TRBJ2-7, with 12 positions matching TRBD2. There are 13 residues in the CDR3. The germline CDR1 and CDR2 sequences are SQVTM and ANQGSEA. J lost 4 bases, V lost 6 bases, and 4 bases had no gene match.

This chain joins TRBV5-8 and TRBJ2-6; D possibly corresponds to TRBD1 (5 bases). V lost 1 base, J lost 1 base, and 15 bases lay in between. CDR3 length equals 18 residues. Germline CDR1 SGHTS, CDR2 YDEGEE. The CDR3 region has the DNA TGTGCCAGCAGCTTGAGGATCGGCGCAGGGTCTGGGGCCAACGTCCTGACTTTC. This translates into CASSLRIGAGSGANVLTF. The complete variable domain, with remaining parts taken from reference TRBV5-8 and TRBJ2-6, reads EAGVTQSPTHLIKTRGQQATLRCSPISGHTSVYWYQQALGLGLQFLLWYDEGEERNRGNFPPRFSGRQFPNYSSELNVNALELEDSALYLCASSLRIGAGSGANVLTFGAGSRLTVL.

DNA of the CDR3: TGTGCCACCAGCATTCAGCGGGGGGGCCATGAGCAGTTCTTC. Translating it yields CATSIQRGGHEQFF. This chain links TRBV15 with TRBJ2-1; 10 positions agree with TRBD2. From germline, CDR1 is LNHNV and CDR2 YYDKDF (reference sequence). This CDR3 region has 14 residues. The V gene end was trimmed by 4 bases and the J gene end by 8 bases; junction bases not matched to a gene: 5.

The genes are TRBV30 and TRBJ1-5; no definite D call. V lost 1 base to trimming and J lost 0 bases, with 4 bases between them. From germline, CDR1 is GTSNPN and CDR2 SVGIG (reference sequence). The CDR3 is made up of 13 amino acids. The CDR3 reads CAWSGDSNQPQHF. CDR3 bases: TGTGCCTGGAGTGGAGATAGCAATCAGCCCCAGCATTTT.

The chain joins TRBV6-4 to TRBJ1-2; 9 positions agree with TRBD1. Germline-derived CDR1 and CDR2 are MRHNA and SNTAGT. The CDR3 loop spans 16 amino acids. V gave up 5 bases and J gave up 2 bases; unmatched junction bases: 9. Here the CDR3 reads CASSRGTGSLNYGYTF. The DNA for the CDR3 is TGTGCCAGCAGTCGTGGGACAGGGTCCCTGAACTATGGCTACACCTTC.

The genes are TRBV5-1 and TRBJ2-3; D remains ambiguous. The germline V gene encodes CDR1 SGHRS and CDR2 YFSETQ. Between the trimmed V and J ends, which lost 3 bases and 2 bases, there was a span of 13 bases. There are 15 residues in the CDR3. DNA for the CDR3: TGCGCCAGCAGCTACCACACTGGGCCCACAGATACGCAGTATTTT. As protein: CASSYHTGPTDTQYF.

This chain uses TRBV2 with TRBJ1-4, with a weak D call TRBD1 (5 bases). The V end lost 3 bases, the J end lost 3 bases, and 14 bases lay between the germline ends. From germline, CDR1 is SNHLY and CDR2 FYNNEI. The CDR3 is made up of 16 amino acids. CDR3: CASSDGGRGSNEKLFF. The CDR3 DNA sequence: TGTGCCAGCAGTGACGGGGGAAGGGGTTCTAATGAAAAACTGTTTTTT.

CDR3: CASSLRAGLAGSEQYF. The CDR3 DNA reads TGTGCCAGCAGCTTAAGGGCTGGCCTAGCGGGATCCGAGCAGTACTTC. The chain links TRBV13 to TRBJ2-7; 9 bases map to TRBD2. CDR3 length: 16 amino acids. Germline V CDR1 and CDR2: PRHDT, FYEKMQ (reference sequence). The trim removed 2 bases at V and 6 bases at J, leaving 11 bases unmatched.

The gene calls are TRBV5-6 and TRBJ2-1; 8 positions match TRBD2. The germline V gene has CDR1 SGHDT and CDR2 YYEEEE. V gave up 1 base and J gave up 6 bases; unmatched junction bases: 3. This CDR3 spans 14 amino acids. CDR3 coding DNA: TGTGCCAGCAGCTTGCCCGGGAGGGGCAATGAGCAGTTCTTC. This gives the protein CASSLPGRGNEQFF.